This T cell receptor beta chain was retrieved from a study of blood T cell repertoires in COVID-19. Study in general: Whether acute or convalescent, the COVID-19 samples came from the United States, Italy and Spain. PBMCs, B-cell-depleted T cells, or T cells provided the cDNA or gDNA that made up the material.

CDR1 SGHAT and CDR2 FQNNGV come from the germline V gene. The CDR3 is made up of 16 amino acids. The J segment lost 7 bases and the V segment lost 5 bases, leaving 15 bases of the junction unmatched. This clone was observed once. Original data processing: Using reference gene primer amplification, nucleated cell counts were estimated. Measured with immunoSEQ multiplex PCR; TCRdb has only the in-frame clones, and not every one. From that table come the V and J calls and clone size; the DNA was used to work out D and trimming. The table shows 200,000 to 250,000 clones, with about 84% occurring only once.

The sequence was obtained from an elderly man with acute or convalescent COVID-19. The sequenced material came from peripheral blood. The chain recombines TRBV11-2 with TRBJ1-2, with 8 bases identical to TRBD1. The CDR3 DNA sequence: TGTGCCAGCAGCCCTGGTTTGGTACAGGGGGTGTTTGGCTACACCTTC. Protein: CASSPGLVQGVFGYTF.